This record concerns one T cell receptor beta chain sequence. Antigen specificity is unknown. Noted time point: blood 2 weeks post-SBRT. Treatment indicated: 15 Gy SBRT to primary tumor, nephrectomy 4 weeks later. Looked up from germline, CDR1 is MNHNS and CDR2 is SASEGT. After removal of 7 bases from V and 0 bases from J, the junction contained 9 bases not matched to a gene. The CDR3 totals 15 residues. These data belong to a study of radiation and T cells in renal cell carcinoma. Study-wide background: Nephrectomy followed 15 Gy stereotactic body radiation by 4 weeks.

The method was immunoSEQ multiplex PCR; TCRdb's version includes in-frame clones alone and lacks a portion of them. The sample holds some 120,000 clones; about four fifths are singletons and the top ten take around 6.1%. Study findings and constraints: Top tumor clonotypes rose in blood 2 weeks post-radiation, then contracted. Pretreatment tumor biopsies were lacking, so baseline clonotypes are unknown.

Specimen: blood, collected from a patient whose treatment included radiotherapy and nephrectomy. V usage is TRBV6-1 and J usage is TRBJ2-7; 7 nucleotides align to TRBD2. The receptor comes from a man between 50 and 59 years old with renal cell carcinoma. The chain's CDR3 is CASIEDPGGSYEQYF. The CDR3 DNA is TGTGCCAGCATTGAGGACCCGGGGGGCTCCTACGAGCAGTACTTC.